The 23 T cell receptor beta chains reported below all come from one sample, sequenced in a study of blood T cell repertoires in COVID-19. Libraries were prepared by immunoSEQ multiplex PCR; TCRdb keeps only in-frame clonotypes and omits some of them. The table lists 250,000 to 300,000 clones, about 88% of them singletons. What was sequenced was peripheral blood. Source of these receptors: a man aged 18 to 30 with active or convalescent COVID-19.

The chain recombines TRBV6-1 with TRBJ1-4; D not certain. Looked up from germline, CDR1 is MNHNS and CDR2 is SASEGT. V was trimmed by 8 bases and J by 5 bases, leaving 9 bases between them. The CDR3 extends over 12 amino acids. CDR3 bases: TGTGCCAGCTTTGCGGGCAATGAAAAACTGTTTTTT. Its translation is CASFAGNEKLFF.

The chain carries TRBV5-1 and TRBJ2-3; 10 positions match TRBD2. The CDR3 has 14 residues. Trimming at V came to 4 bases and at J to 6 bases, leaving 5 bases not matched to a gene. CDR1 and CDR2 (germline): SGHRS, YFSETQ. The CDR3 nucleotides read TGCGCCAGCAGCACAGCGGGGGGGGCGGATACGCAGTATTTT. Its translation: CASSTAGGADTQYF.

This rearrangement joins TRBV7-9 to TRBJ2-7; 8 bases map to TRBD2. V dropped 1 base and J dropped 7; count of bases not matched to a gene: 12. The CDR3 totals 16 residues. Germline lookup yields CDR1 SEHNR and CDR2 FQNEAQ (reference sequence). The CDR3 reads CASSLVSAGDSREQYF. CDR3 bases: TGTGCCAGCAGCTTAGTGTCAGCGGGAGACTCTCGGGAGCAGTACTTC.

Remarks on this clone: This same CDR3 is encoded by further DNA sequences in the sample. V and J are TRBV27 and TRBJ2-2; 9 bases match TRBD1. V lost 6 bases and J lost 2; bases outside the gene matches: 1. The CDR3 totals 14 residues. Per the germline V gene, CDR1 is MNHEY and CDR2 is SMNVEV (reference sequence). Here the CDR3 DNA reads TGTGCCAGCAGACAGGGGGCAAACACCGGGGAGCTGTTTTTT. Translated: CASRQGANTGELFF.

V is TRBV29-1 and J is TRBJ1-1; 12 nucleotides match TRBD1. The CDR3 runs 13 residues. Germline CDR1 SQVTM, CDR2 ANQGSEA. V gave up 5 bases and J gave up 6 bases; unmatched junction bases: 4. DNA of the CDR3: TGCAGCGTTCGAGGGACAGGGGGCTCTGAAGCTTTCTTT. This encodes CSVRGTGGSEAFF.

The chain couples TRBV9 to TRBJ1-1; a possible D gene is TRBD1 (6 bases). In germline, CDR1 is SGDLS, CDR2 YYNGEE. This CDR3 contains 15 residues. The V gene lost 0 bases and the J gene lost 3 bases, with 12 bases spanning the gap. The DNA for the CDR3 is TGTGCCAGCAGCGTAGTCGCGCGACAGGACACTGAAGCTTTCTTT. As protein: CASSVVARQDTEAFF.

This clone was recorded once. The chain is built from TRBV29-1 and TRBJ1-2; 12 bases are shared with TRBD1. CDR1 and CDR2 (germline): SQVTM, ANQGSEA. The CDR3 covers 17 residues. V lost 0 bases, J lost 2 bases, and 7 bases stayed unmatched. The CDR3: CSVEEGVGQGANYGYTF. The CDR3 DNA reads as TGCAGCGTTGAAGAAGGCGTGGGACAGGGGGCCAACTATGGCTACACCTTC.

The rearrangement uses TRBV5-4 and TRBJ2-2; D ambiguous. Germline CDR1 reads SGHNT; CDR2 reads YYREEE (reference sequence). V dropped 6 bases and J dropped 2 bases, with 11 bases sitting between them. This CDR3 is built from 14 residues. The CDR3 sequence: CASNPVPNTGELFF. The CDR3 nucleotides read TGTGCCAGCAACCCGGTCCCAAACACCGGGGAGCTGTTTTTT.

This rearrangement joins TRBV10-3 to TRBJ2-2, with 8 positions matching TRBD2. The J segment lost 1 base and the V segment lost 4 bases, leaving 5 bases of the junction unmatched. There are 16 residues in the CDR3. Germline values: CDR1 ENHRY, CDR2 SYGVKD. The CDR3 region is CAISGRAGENTGELFF. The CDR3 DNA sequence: TGTGCCATCAGTGGCCGAGCGGGAGAGAACACCGGGGAGCTGTTTTTT.

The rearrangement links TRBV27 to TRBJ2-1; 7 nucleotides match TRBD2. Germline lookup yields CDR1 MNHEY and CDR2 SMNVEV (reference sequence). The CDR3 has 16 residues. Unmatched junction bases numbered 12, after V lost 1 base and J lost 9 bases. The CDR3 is CASSLYRLSPGGEQFF. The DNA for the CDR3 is TGTGCCAGCAGTTTATATCGGCTATCCCCGGGGGGTGAGCAGTTCTTC.

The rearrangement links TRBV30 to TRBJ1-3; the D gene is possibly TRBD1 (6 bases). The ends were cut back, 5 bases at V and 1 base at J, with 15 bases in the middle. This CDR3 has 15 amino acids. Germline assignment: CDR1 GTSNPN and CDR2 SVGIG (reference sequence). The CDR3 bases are TGTGCCTGGGACCAATGGACAGCTTCTGGAAACACCATATATTTT. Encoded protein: CAWDQWTASGNTIYF.

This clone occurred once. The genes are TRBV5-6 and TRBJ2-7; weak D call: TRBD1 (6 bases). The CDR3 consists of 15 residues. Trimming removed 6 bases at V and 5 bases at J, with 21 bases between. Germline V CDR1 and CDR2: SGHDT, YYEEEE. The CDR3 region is CASTGQMTSYDEQYF. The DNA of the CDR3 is TGTGCCAGCACCGGACAGATGACTTCCTACGACGAGCAGTACTTC. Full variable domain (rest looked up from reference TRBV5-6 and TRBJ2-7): DAGVTQSPTHLIKTRGQQVTLRCSPKSGHDTVSWYQQALGQGPQFIFQYYEEEERQRGNFPDRFSGHQFPNYSSELNVNALLLGDSALYLCASTGQMTSYDEQYFGPGTRLTVT.

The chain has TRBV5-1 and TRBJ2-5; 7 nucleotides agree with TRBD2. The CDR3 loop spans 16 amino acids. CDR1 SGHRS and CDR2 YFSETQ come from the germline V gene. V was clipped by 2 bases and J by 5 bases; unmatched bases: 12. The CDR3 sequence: CASSLRLAGVLETQYF. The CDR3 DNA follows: TGCGCCAGCAGCTTACGACTAGCTGGGGTACTTGAGACCCAGTACTTC.

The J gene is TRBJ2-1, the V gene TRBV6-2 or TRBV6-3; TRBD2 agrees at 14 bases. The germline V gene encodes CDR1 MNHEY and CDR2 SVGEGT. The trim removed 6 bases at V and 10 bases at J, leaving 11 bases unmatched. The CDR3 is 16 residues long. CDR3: CASSSLTSGGAQEQFF. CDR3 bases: TGTGCCAGCAGCTCTCTGACTAGCGGGGGGGCACAGGAGCAGTTCTTC.

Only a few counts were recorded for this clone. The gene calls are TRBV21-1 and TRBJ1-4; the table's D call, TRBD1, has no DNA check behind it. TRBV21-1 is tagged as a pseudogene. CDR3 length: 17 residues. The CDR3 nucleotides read TGTGCCAGCAGCTTAAAGCGCCGCAGGGGAAGTGATGAAAAACTGTTTTTT. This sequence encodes CASSLKRRRGSDEKLFF.

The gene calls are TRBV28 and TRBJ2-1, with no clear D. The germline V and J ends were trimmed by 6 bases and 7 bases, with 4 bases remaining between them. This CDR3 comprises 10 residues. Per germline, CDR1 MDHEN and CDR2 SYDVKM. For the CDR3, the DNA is TGTGCCAGCAGCACTAATGAGCAGTTCTTC. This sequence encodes CASSTNEQFF.

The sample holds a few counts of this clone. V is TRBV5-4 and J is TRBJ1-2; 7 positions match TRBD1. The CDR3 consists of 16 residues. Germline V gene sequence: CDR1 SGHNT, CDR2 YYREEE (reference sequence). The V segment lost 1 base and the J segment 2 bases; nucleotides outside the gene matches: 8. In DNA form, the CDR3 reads TGTGCCAGCAGCTTGACCAACAGGGGCGCGAACTATGGCTACACCTTC. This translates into CASSLTNRGANYGYTF.

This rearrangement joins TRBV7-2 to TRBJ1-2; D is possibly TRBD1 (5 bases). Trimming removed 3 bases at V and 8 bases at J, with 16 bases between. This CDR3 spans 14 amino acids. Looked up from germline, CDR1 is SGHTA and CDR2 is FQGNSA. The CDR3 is CASSFLGGGDGYTF. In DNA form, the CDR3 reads TGTGCCAGCAGCTTTCTCGGTGGGGGGGACGGCTACACCTTC.

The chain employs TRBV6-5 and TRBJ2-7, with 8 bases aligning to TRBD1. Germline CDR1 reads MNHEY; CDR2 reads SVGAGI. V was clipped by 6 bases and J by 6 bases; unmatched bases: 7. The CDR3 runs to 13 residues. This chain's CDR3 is CASRETGVGEQYF. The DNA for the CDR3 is TGTGCCAGCAGGGAGACAGGGGTGGGCGAGCAGTACTTC.

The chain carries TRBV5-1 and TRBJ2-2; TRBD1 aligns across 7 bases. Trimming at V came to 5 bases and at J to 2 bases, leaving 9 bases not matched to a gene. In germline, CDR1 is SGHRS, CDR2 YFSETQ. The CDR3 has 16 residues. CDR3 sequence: CASSSLQGDNTGELFF. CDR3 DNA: TGCGCCAGCAGTTCGCTCCAGGGGGACAACACCGGGGAGCTGTTTTTT.

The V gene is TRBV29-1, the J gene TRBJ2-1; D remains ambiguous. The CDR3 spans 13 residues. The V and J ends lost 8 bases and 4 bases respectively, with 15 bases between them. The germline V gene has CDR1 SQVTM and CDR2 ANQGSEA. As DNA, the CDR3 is TGCAGCTCACTACGAGACGGATACAATGAGCAGTTCTTC. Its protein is CSSLRDGYNEQFF.

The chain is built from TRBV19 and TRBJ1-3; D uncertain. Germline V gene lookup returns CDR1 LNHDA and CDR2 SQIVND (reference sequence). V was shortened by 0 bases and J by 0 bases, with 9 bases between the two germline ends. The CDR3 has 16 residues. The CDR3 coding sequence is TGTGCCAGTAGTATAGATCCCCCGGGCTCTGGAAACACCATATATTTT. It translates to CASSIDPPGSGNTIYF.

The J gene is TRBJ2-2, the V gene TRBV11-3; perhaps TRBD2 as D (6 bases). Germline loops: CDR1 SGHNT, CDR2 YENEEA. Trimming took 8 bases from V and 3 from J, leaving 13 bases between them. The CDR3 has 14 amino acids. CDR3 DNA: TGTGCCAGCGCAAAGGGACTCGACACCGGGGAGCTGTTTTTT. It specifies CASAKGLDTGELFF.